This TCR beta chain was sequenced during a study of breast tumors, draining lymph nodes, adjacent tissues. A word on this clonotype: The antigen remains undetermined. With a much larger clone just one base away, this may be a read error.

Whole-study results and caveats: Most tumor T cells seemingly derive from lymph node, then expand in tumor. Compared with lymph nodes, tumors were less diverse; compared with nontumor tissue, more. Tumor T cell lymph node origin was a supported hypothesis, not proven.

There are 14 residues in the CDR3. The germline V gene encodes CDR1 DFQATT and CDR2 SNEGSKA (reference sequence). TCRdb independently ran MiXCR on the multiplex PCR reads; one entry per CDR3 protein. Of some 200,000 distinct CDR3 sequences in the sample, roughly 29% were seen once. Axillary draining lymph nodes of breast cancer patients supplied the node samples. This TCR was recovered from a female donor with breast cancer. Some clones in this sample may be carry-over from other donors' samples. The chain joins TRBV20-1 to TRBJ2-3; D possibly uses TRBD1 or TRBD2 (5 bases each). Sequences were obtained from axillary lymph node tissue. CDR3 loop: CSAPGLAGTATQYF. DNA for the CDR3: TGCAGTGCCCCGGGGCTAGCAGGCACAGCTACGCAGTATTTT.